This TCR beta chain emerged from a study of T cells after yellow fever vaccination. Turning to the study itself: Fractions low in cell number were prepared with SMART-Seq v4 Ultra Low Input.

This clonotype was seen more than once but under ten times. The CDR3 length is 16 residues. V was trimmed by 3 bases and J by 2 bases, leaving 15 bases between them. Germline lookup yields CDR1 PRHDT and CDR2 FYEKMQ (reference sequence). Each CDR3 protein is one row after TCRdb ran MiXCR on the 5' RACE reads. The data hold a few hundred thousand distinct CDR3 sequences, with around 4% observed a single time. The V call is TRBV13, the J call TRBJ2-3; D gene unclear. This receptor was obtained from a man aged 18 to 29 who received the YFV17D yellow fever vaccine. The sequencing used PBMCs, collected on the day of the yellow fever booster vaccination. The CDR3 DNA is TGTGCCAGCAGCTTGGCTTCAATGGGGAACACAGATACGCAGTATTTT. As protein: CASSLASMGNTDTQYF.